The 16 T cell receptor beta chains reported below all come from one sample, sequenced in a study of OX40 agonist ivuxolimab in advanced cancers. Method: immunoSEQ multiplex PCR; TCRdb's copy keeps in-frame clones and lacks some. This sample has 35,000 to 45,000 clones, with around 89% found just once. The specimen comprised CD4+ or CD8+ T cells sorted from blood, sampled in a trial of the OX40 agonist ivuxolimab. The source of these receptors is an adult with an advanced solid tumor such as melanoma, head and neck, liver or kidney cancer.

This rearrangement joins TRBV5-1 to TRBJ1-1, with D unresolved. The V end lost 1 base, the J end lost 1 base, and 8 bases lay between the germline ends. Germline V gene lookup returns CDR1 SGHRS and CDR2 YFSETQ. The length of the CDR3 is 14 residues. The DNA of the CDR3 is TGCGCCAGCAGCTTGCGGGTTTCGAACACTGAAGCTTTCTTT. Translating it yields CASSLRVSNTEAFF. The variable domain in full, completed from reference TRBV5-1 and TRBJ1-1, reads KAGVTQTPRYLIKTRGQQVTLSCSPISGHRSVSWYQQTPGQGLQFLFEYFSETQRNKGNFPGRFSGRQFSNSRSEMNVSTLELGDSALYLCASSLRVSNTEAFFGQGTRLTVV.

The chain joins TRBV10-2 to TRBJ2-1; 14 bases are shared with TRBD2. The CDR3 has 14 amino acids. Germline loops: CDR1 WSHSY, CDR2 SAAADI. The V segment lost 8 bases and the J segment 8 bases; nucleotides outside the gene matches: 5. CDR3 loop: CASVGLAGVDEQFF. The CDR3, as DNA: TGCGCCAGCGTGGGACTAGCGGGAGTCGATGAGCAGTTCTTC.

The V gene is TRBV6-5, the J gene TRBJ1-1, with no clear D. Per the germline V gene, CDR1 is MNHEY and CDR2 is SVGAGI. The CDR3 sequence is 13 residues long. V gave up 2 bases and J gave up 9 bases, with 13 bases separating them. The CDR3 nucleotides read TGTGCCAGCAGTTACGGTCCCGGGAGCCAAGCTTTCTTT. Translation gives CASSYGPGSQAFF.

This sequence joins TRBV2 and TRBJ2-7, with 9 bases aligning to TRBD1. Germline V CDR1 and CDR2: SNHLY, FYNNEI. The CDR3 contains 15 residues. Trimming cost V 5 bases and J 6 bases; bases outside gene matches: 11. The DNA for the CDR3 is TGTGCCAGCAGTACAGACCGGACAGGGGCTCTCGAGCAGTACTTC. It translates to CASSTDRTGALEQYF.

J is TRBJ2-3 and V is TRBV7-9; D call uncertain. CDR1 is SEHNR and CDR2 is FQNEAQ in the germline V gene (reference sequence). The CDR3 is 13 residues long. The V gene lost 1 base and the J gene lost 2 bases, with 4 bases spanning the gap. CDR3 region: CASSLVVTDTQYF. The CDR3 bases are TGTGCCAGCAGCTTAGTAGTCACAGATACGCAGTATTTT.

This rearrangement joins TRBV28 to TRBJ2-7; no clear D. The CDR3 contains 13 residues. CDR1 MDHEN and CDR2 SYDVKM come from the germline V gene. The V and J ends lost 6 bases and 0 bases respectively, with 9 bases between them. The CDR3 DNA follows: TGTGCCAGCAGGCAGGAAACCTCCTACGAGCAGTACTTC. As protein: CASRQETSYEQYF.

V and J are TRBV5-1 and TRBJ2-3; D uncertain. With 0 bases removed from V and 2 bases from J, the gap between germline ends came to 7 bases. The CDR3 loop spans 14 amino acids. Germline lookup yields CDR1 SGHRS and CDR2 YFSETQ. The CDR3 sequence is CASSLGWDTDTQYF. In DNA, the CDR3 is TGCGCCAGCAGCTTGGGCTGGGACACAGATACGCAGTATTTT. The entire variable domain, with the rest obtained from reference TRBV5-1 and TRBJ2-3, is as follows: KAGVTQTPRYLIKTRGQQVTLSCSPISGHRSVSWYQQTPGQGLQFLFEYFSETQRNKGNFPGRFSGRQFSNSRSEMNVSTLELGDSALYLCASSLGWDTDTQYFGPGTRLTVL.

The gene calls are TRBV2 and TRBJ2-7, with D unclear. Trimming removed 11 bases at V and 0 bases at J, with 14 bases between. Germline-derived CDR1 and CDR2 are SNHLY and FYNNEI. CDR3 length: 13 amino acids. The CDR3: CAVDLVSSYEQYF. The DNA of the CDR3 is TGTGCCGTCGACCTCGTGAGCTCCTACGAGCAGTACTTC.

The gene calls are TRBV6-5 and TRBJ2-3; 11 nucleotides align to TRBD2. This CDR3 region has 15 residues. V shed 5 bases and J 5 bases; nucleotides not matched to a gene: 6. CDR1 is MNHEY, CDR2 SVGAGI, per germline. The CDR3 is CASSPLAGDLDTQYF. The CDR3 DNA follows: TGTGCCAGCAGTCCACTAGCGGGAGATTTAGATACGCAGTATTTT.

This clone was seen only a few times. The rearrangement joins TRBV28 to TRBJ2-3; 9 bases map to TRBD2. Germline V gene sequence: CDR1 MDHEN, CDR2 SYDVKM. This CDR3 has 17 amino acids. V gave up 6 bases and J gave up 6 bases; unmatched junction bases: 16. The CDR3, as DNA: TGTGCCAGCAGCCCCAGCCTTTCTAGCGGGACGTGGGATACGCAGTATTTT. Protein product: CASSPSLSSGTWDTQYF. Drawing the rest from reference TRBV28 and TRBJ2-3, the complete variable domain is DVKVTQSSRYLVKRTGEKVFLECVQDMDHENMFWYRQDPGLGLRLIYFSYDVKMKEKGDIPEGYSVSREKKERFSLILESASTNQTSMYLCASSPSLSSGTWDTQYFGPGTRLTVL.

The V and J genes are TRBV9 and TRBJ2-1; 9 bases fit TRBD2. This CDR3 has 15 residues. With 4 bases clipped from V and 7 bases from J, the junction kept 9 bases outside the gene matches. The germline gives CDR1 SGDLS, CDR2 YYNGEE. The CDR3 protein is CASSPRGGQPNEQFF. The CDR3 region has the DNA TGTGCCAGCAGCCCGCGGGGGGGCCAACCTAATGAGCAGTTCTTC.

The genes are TRBV9 and TRBJ2-7; possible D gene TRBD2, 5 bases. Between the trimmed V and J ends, which lost 5 bases and 7 bases, there was a span of 19 bases. The CDR3 is 14 residues long. The germline CDR1 and CDR2 sequences are SGDLS and YYNGEE. The DNA for the CDR3 is TGTGCCAGCAGTGCACCGGGATTAGAGAAGGAGCAGTACTTC. Protein: CASSAPGLEKEQYF. Looking up the rest from reference TRBV9 and TRBJ2-7 gives the full variable domain: DSGVTQTPKHLITATGQRVTLRCSPRSGDLSVYWYQQSLDQGLQFLIQYYNGEERAKGNILERFSAQQFPDLHSELNLSSLELGDSALYFCASSAPGLEKEQYFGPGTRLTVT.

The V and J genes are TRBV6-5 and TRBJ1-2; no reliable D call. CDR3 length: 15 residues. Trimming removed 0 bases from V and 0 bases from J, with 8 bases in between. Per the germline V gene, CDR1 is MNHEY and CDR2 is SVGAGI. For the CDR3, the DNA is TGTGCCAGCAGTTACTCGTTGGGGACTAACTATGGCTACACCTTC. Protein product: CASSYSLGTNYGYTF.

J is TRBJ1-2 and V is TRBV27; the D gene is possibly TRBD1 (6 bases). Germline V lookup: CDR1 MNHEY, CDR2 SMNVEV (reference sequence). This CDR3 spans 15 amino acids. Trimming removed 7 bases at V and 8 bases at J, with 23 bases between. The CDR3 here is CASTESSGAHRGYTF. As DNA, the CDR3 is TGTGCCAGCACCGAATCCTCAGGGGCCCACCGCGGCTACACCTTC.

The genes are TRBV7-6 and TRBJ2-5; 10 nucleotides line up with TRBD2. CDR1 and CDR2 (germline): SGHVS, FNYEAQ. V gave up 4 bases and J gave up 2 bases; unmatched junction bases: 7. The CDR3 is 16 amino acids. The CDR3 loop is CASSSVLAGAQETQYF. CDR3 sequence (DNA): TGTGCCAGCAGCTCGGTCCTAGCGGGGGCACAAGAGACCCAGTACTTC.

The DNA of the CDR3 is TGTGCCAGTGATTTCCGGGATCTCGGAAACACCATATATTTT. This codes for CASDFRDLGNTIYF. V and J are TRBV2 and TRBJ1-3; D ambiguous. V was pared by 9 bases and J by 4 bases, with 16 bases between. The length of the CDR3 is 14 residues. Germline V CDR1 and CDR2: SNHLY, FYNNEI.